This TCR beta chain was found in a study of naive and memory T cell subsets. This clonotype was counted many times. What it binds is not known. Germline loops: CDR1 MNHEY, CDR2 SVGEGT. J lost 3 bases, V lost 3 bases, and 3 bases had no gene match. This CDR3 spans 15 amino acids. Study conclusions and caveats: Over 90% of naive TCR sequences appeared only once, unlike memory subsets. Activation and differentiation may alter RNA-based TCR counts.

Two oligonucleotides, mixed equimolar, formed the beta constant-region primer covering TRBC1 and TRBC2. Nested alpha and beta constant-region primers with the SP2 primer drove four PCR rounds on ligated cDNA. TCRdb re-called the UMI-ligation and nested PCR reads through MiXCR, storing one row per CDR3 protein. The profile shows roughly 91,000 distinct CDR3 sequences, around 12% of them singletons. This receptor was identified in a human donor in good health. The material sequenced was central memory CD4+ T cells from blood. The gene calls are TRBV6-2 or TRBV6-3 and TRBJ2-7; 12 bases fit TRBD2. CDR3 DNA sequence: TGTGCCAGCAGTTATCGGACTAGCGGGGTCTACGAGCAGTACTTC. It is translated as CASSYRTSGVYEQYF.